This T cell receptor beta chain was sequenced in a study of early T cells in non-severe SARS-CoV-2 infection. Study overall: Bulk RNA isolated from unsorted whole blood underwent sequencing; chains were not paired. Study results and limitations: Matching against VDJdb likely underestimated virus-specific expansions, favoring anti-spike CD8.

Individual cDNA molecules received unique molecular identifiers. A single record per CDR3 protein comes from TCRdb applying MiXCR to the 5' RACE reads. The sample carries roughly 99,000 distinct CDR3 sequences, over 9.5% recorded once. The CDR3 totals 13 residues. V gave up 4 bases and J gave up 6 bases, with 9 bases separating them. There are many counts of this clonotype. Its antigen is currently unknown. This receptor was taken from an adult who was a healthcare worker with PCR-confirmed SARS-CoV-2 infection or an uninfected control (not recorded which). This chain joins TRBV12-3 or TRBV12-4 and TRBJ2-2; D gene uncertain. The sample here was whole blood, taken at baseline. CDR3 DNA sequence: TGTGCCAGCAGTTCGTCGGCGGCCGGGGAGCTGTTTTTT. This codes for CASSSSAAGELFF.